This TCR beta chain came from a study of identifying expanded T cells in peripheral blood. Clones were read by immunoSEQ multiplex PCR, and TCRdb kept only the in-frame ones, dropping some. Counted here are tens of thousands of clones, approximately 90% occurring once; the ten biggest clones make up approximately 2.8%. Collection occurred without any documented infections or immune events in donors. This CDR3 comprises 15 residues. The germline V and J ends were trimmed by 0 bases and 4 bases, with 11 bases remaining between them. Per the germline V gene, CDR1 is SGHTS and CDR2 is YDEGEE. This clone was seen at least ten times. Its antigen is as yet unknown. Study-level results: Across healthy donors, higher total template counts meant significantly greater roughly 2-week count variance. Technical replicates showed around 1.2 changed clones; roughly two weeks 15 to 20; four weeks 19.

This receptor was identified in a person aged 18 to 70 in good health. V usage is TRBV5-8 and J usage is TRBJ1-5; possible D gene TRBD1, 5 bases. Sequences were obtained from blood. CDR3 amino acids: CASSLGPGGNQPQHF. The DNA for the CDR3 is TGTGCCAGCAGCTTGGGACCCGGGGGTAATCAGCCCCAGCATTTT.